This T cell receptor (beta chain) appears in the sequencing data of a study of CD8+CD57+ T cells in acquired aplastic anemia (dated by TCRdb to 2016 to 2018). Broadly, across the study: A mean of 3.2 ug of DNA, ranging from roughly 0.18 to 30 ug, was extracted from sorted CD4+ and CD8+ cells. A CD8+CD57+ expansion meant a frequency higher than the mean frequency seen in healthy subjects. Findings and caveats that apply to the study as a whole: Patients and healthy controls showed no significant difference in CD8+ Simpson's diversity (P=0.060). Roughly 29 CD8+ CDR3 sequences were found to be shared between patients and controls, but these sequences appeared to be highly expressed in patients and within the immunodominant clones of the patients.

The patients picked for sequencing were ones in whom flow cytometry had shown an expansion of CD8+CD57+ cells. All patients had severe acquired aplastic anemia diagnosed by International Study of Aplastic Anemia and Agranulocytosis and Camitta criteria. At the time blood was sampled, none of the patients had received any therapy. In this study, sorted CD4+ and CD8+ T cells from the blood of healthy subjects and of severe aplastic anemia patients had their TCR repertoires deep-sequenced. Patients were enrolled in the USA under clinicaltrials.gov protocols 00001620, 01623167, 00001397, 00071045, 00081523 and 00961064. Ficoll-Paque density gradient centrifugation was used to isolate peripheral blood mononuclear cells. Before DNA was extracted, CD4+ and CD8+ T cells were sorted using either FACS or magnetic beads. Genomic DNA was used as template for profiling of TCR beta VDJ combinations and CDR3 sequences. An Illumina HiSeq 2000 was used for TCR repertoire sequencing. Per the authors' processing: TRBV/TRBJ rearrangement plots, CDR3 size and DJ length profiles, and Simpson's diversity index were used to evaluate the repertoires. The immunodominant clone was defined as the most abundant DNA sequence in deep sequencing data. CDR3 amino acid sequences were screened for sharing across subjects and were compared with published repertoires and the VDJdb database. TCRdb reworked the public reads: Q25 trimming with fastp, MiXCR clone assembly, productive beta chains retained. Rows are combined by CDR3 protein, so each entry shows the most common genes and DNA. These V and J calls rely on TCRdb rather than the paper's analysis. The sample yields 200,000 to 250,000 distinct CDR3 sequences; 50% to 70% were counted once. The ten largest make up around 50% of the sample.

Taken from cysteine to phenylalanine, the CDR3 has 15 residues. The CDR3 DNA has 45 bases and is translated from base 1. Relative to germline, V is missing 5 bases and J is missing 1 base, with 4 bases of the junction outside any gene match. For CDR1 and CDR2, the germline V gene lists SGHAT and FQNNGV. A remark on this clonotype: What this receptor recognizes is not known. No base qualities exist here, and no much larger clone lies one base off it.

Sequenced input: sorted CD4+, CD8+, or CD8+CD57+ T cells (not recorded which) from PBMCs. Recombination connected TRBV11-2 to TRBJ2-2; 7 junctional bases match TRBD1. The receptor's source is a human donor with aplastic anemia. The CDR3 in this case is CASSTYRGNTGELFF. The DNA is TGTGCCAGCAGCACCTACAGGGGGAACACCGGGGAGCTGTTTTTT.